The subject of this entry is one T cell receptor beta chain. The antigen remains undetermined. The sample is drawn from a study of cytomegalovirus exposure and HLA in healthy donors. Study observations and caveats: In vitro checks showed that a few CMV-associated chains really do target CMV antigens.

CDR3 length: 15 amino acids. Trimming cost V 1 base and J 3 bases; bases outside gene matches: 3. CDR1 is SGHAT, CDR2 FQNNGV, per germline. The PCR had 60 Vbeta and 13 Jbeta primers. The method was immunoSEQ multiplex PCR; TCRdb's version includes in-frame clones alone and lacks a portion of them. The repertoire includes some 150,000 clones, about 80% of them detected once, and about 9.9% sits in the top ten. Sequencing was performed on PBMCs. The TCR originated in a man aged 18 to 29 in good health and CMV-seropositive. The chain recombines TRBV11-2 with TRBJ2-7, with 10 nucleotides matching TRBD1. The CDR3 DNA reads TGTGCCAGCAGCTTAGTGGGACAGGGGCTCTACGAGCAGTACTTC. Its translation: CASSLVGQGLYEQYF.